A selection of T cell receptor beta chains follows, all from one sample in a study of blood T cell repertoires in COVID-19. Only in-frame clones appear in the TCRdb table, and some are missing; sequencing was by immunoSEQ multiplex PCR. The sample holds 250,000 to 300,000 clones, over 75% seen once. The source material was PBMCs or T cells enriched from blood (not recorded which). These receptors were taken from a woman between 50 and 59 years old who had recovered from COVID-19. Each CDR3 is given with its conserved first and last residue. The D gene is left open where the match is weak. The size field is filled for only some rows; it gives once, few, many or a size class.

V gene	CDR3 length	clone size	D gene	J gene	CDR3 DNA	CDR3 protein
TRBV24-1	20	-	TRBD2	TRBJ2-3	TGTGCCACCAGTGATTTGAAGGGGACTAGCGGGAGCGGGAGCACAGATACGCAGTATTTT	CATSDLKGTSGSGSTDTQYF
TRBV18	16	-	-	TRBJ1-2	TGTGCCAGCTCACCGGATACTCTGGGGGGTGGCTATGGCTACACCTTC	CASSPDTLGGGYGYTF
TRBV3-1/TRBV3-2	16	few	TRBD1	TRBJ1-6	TGTGCCAGCAGCCAAGAGTATGGGACAGGGAATTCACCCCTCCACTTT	CASSQEYGTGNSPLHF
TRBV7-2	18	-	-	TRBJ2-7	TGTGCCAGCAGCTTAGAGCGGTGTTGGGGACCCCGGGGGTGTGAGCAGTACTTC	CASSLERCWGPRGCEQYF
TRBV28	15	-	TRBD1	TRBJ1-2	TGTGCCAGCATGAGGAGGACAGGGGCAAACTATGGCTACACCTTC	CASMRRTGANYGYTF
TRBV28	14	-	-	TRBJ2-1	TGTGCCAGCAGACCTGGACTAACCAACAATGAGCAGTTCTTC	CASRPGLTNNEQFF
TRBV4-1	13	-	-	TRBJ2-1	TGCGCCAGCAGCCGCGACAGACTCAATGAGCAGTTCTTC	CASSRDRLNEQFF
TRBV10-3	14	-	-	TRBJ1-2	TGTGCCATCAGTGAGAACAGCCGGAACTATGGCTACACCTTC	CAISENSRNYGYTF
TRBV7-9	11	-	-	TRBJ1-1	TGTGCCAGCAGCTCCCGGGGAGGAGCTTTCTTT	CASSSRGGAFF
TRBV5-1	16	-	TRBD2	TRBJ2-3	TGCGCCAGCAGCTTTCGGACTAGCGGGAGGTCCGATACGCAGTATTTT	CASSFRTSGRSDTQYF
TRBV11-3	16	-	-	TRBJ2-7	TGTGCCAGCAGCTTCCCTCTAGAGGGAGTACCCTACGAGCAGTACTTC	CASSFPLEGVPYEQYF
TRBV6-5	13	-	TRBD1	TRBJ1-4	TGTGCCAGCGAGACAGGGGGGCATGAAAAACTGTTTTTT	CASETGGHEKLFF
TRBV14	15	-	-	TRBJ1-2	TGTGCCAGCAGCCAAAGCAGGGCGTCGAACTATGGCTACACCTTC	CASSQSRASNYGYTF
TRBV24-1	18	-	TRBD2	TRBJ2-1	TGTGCCACCAGTGGGAGGGCTAGCGGGAGGTACTCCTACAATGAGCAGTTCTTC	CATSGRASGRYSYNEQFF
TRBV7-6	17	once	TRBD2	TRBJ2-5	TGTGCCAGCAGCTTAGCGAGCGGGAGGGCCCCGCAAGAGACCCAGTACTTC	CASSLASGRAPQETQYF
TRBV28	13	-	-	TRBJ1-1	TGTGCCAGCGGGGTTCGGGGGAGCCCTGAAGCTTTCTTT	CASGVRGSPEAFF
TRBV7-6	14	-	-	TRBJ2-7	TGTGCCAGCAGCTTAGTTCCACAGTCCTACGAGCAGTACTTC	CASSLVPQSYEQYF
TRBV5-1	15	-	TRBD2	TRBJ2-1	TGCGCCAGCAGCGGGCCGGGACTACCTAACAATGAGCAGTTCTTC	CASSGPGLPNNEQFF
TRBV5-6	13	-	-	TRBJ2-7	TGTGCCAGCAGTCTGACTGGCCCCTACGAGCAGTACTTC	CASSLTGPYEQYF
TRBV7-8	13	-	-	TRBJ1-3	TGTGCCAGCAGCTTAGCCCGGGGAAACACCATATATTTT	CASSLARGNTIYF
TRBV14	16	-	TRBD2	TRBJ2-1	TGTGCCAGCAGACACTCCGGGACTAGCGGACTCAATGAGCAGTTCTTC	CASRHSGTSGLNEQFF
TRBV27	16	-	TRBD2	TRBJ2-3	TGTGCCAGCAGTTGGGGACTAGCGGGAGGTAGAGATACGCAGTATTTT	CASSWGLAGGRDTQYF
TRBV7-2	16	once	TRBD2	TRBJ2-7	TGTGCCAGCAGCTCCTCCGGGACTAGATCCCTCTCCGAGCAGTACTTC	CASSSSGTRSLSEQYF
TRBV5-1	16	-	-	TRBJ2-1	TGCGCCAGCAGCTTGGTTAGCGGGACAGGGAGCGCTGAGCAGTTCTTC	CASSLVSGTGSAEQFF
TRBV4-1	14	-	TRBD1	TRBJ2-2	TGCGCCAGCAGCGAGGGGGCTCGGACCGGGGAGCTGTTTTTT	CASSEGARTGELFF
TRBV4-1	15	-	-	TRBJ2-7	TGCGCCAGCAGCCAAGATCAGGCAGGGTACTACGAGCAGTACTTC	CASSQDQAGYYEQYF
TRBV7-2	15	-	TRBD1	TRBJ2-3	TGTGCCAGCAGCTTACGGGACAGGTCCCCAGATACGCAGTATTTT	CASSLRDRSPDTQYF
TRBV5-1	14	-	-	TRBJ2-3	TGCGCCAGCAGCTTGGCACAGAGCACAGATACGCAGTATTTT	CASSLAQSTDTQYF
TRBV20-1	11	-	-	TRBJ1-2	TGCAGTGCTGAGGGTAACTATGGCTACACCTTC	CSAEGNYGYTF
TRBV6-5	15	-	TRBD1	TRBJ1-2	TGTGCCAGCAGCCCACCCGGGACAGGGGGCGGGGGCTACACCTTC	CASSPPGTGGGGYTF
TRBV5-1	15	-	-	TRBJ1-1	TGCGCCAGCAGCTTGATGGGGCAGCGAAGCACTGAAGCTTTCTTT	CASSLMGQRSTEAFF
TRBV19	15	-	-	TRBJ1-1	TGTGCCAGTAGTATTTTCGACAGCCTAGGAACTGAAGCTTTCTTT	CASSIFDSLGTEAFF
TRBV7-7	14	-	-	TRBJ2-1	TGTGCTAGCAGCTTAGACGACGGGAGCGGTGAGCAGTTCTTC	CASSLDDGSGEQFF